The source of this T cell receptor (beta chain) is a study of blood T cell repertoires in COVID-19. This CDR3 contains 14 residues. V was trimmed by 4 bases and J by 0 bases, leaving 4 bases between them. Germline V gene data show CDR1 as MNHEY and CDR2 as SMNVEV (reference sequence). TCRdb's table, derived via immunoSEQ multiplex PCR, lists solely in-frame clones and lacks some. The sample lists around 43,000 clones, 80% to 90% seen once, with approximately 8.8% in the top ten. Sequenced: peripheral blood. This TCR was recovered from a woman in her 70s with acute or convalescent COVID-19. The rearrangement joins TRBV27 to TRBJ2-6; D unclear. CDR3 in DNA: TGTGCCAGCAGTTCCTTCTCTGGGGCCAACGTCCTGACTTTC. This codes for CASSSFSGANVLTF.